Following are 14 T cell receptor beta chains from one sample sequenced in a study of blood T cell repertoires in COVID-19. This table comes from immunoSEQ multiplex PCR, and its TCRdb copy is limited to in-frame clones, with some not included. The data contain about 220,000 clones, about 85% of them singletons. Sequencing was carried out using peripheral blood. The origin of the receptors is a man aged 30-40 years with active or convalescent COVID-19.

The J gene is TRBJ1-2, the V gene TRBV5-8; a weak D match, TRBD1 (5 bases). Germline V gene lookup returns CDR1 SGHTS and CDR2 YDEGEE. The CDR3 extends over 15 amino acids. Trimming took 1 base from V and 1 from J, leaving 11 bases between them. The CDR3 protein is CASSLWGGNNYGYTF. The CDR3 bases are TGTGCCAGCAGCTTGTGGGGGGGGAATAACTATGGCTACACCTTC.

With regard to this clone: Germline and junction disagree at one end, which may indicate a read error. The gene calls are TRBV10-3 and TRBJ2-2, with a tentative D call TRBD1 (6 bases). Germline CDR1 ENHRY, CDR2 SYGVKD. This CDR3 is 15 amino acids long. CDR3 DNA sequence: TGTGCCATCAGACCCGGAGAGGGACACACCGTGGAGCTGTTTTTT. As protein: CAIRPGEGHTVELFF.

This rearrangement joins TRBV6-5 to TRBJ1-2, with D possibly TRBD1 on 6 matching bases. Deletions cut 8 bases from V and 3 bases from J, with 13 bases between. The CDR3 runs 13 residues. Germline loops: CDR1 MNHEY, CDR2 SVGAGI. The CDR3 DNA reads TGTGCCAGCTTGGGGGCAGCGTACTATGGCTACACCTTC. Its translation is CASLGAAYYGYTF.

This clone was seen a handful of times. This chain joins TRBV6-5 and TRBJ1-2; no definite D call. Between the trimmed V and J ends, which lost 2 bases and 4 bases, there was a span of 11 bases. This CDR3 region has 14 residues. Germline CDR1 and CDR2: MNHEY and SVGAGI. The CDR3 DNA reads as TGTGCCAGCAGTTACAGACACCTCTCCTATGGCTACACCTTC. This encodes CASSYRHLSYGYTF.

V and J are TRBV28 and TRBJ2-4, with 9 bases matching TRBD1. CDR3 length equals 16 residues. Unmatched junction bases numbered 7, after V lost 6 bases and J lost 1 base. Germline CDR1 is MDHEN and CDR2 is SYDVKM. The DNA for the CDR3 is TGTGCCAGCAGGCCACAGGGGGCCGGGGCCAAAAACATTCAGTACTTC. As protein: CASRPQGAGAKNIQYF.

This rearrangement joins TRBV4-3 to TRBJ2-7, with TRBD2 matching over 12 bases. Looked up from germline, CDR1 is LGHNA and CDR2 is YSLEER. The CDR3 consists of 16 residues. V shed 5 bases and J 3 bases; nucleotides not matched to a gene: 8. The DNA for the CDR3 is TGCGCCAGCAGCGAAACCTCTAGCGGGAGGGTCTACGAGCAGTACTTC. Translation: CASSETSSGRVYEQYF.

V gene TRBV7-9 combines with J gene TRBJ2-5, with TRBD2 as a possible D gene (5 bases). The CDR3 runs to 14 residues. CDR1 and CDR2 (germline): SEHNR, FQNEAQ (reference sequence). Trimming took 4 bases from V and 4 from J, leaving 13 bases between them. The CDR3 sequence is CASSSPRGRETQYF. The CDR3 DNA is TGTGCCAGCAGCTCCCCGAGAGGGCGAGAGACCCAGTACTTC.

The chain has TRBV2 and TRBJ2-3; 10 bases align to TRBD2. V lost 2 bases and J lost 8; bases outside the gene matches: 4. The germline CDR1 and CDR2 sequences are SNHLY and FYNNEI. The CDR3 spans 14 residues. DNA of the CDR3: TGTGCCAGCAGTGAACTAGCGGGAGCTCCTACGCAGTATTTT. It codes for CASSELAGAPTQYF.

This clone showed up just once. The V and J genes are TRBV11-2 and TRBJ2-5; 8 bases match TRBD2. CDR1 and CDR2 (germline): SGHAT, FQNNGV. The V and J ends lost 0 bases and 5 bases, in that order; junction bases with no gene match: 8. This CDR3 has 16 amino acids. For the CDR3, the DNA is TGTGCCAGCAGCTTAGAAGGAGGACTAGCCGGGGAGACCCAGTACTTC. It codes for CASSLEGGLAGETQYF.

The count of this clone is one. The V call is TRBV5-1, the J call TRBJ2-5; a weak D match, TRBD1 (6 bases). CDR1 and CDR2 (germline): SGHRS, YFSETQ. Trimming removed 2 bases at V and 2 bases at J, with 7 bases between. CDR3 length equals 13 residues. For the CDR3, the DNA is TGCGCCAGCAGCTTTGGACAGCAAGAGACCCAGTACTTC. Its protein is CASSFGQQETQYF.

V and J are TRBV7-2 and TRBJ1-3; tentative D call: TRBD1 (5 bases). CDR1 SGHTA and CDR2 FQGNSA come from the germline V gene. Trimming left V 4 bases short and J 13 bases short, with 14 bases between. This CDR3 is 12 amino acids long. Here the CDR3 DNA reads TGTGCCAGCAGCTCATTCCTCGGACAAATATATTTT. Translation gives CASSSFLGQIYF. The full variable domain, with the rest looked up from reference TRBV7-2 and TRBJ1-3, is GAGVSQSPSNKVTEKGKDVELRCDPISGHTALYWYRQSLGQGLEFLIYFQGNSAPDKSGLPSDRFSAERTGGSVSTLTIQRTQQEDSAVYLCASSSFLGQIYFGEGSWLTVV.

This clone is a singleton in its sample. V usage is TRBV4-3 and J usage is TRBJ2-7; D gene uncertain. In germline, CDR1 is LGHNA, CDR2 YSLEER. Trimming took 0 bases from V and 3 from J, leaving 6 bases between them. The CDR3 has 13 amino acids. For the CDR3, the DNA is TGCGCCAGCAGCCAAGATCTGCGCTACGAGCAGTACTTC. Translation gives CASSQDLRYEQYF.

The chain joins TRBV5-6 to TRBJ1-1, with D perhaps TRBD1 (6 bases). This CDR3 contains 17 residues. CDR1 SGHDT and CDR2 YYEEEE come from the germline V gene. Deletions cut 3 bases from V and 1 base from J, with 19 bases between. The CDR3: CASSSLGWGQENTEAFF. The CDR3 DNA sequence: TGTGCCAGCAGCTCCCTAGGTTGGGGACAAGAGAACACTGAAGCTTTCTTT.

The CDR3 protein is CASSWDPRGRTDTQYF. DNA of the CDR3: TGTGCCAGCAGCTGGGACCCTAGAGGGAGGACAGATACGCAGTATTTT. J is TRBJ2-3 and V is TRBV5-8; tentative D call: TRBD2 (6 bases). Germline CDR1 is SGHTS and CDR2 is YDEGEE. The V end lost 3 bases, the J end lost 3 bases, and 17 bases lay between the germline ends. The CDR3 extends over 16 amino acids. The entire variable domain, with the rest obtained from reference TRBV5-8 and TRBJ2-3, is as follows: EAGVTQSPTHLIKTRGQQATLRCSPISGHTSVYWYQQALGLGLQFLLWYDEGEERNRGNFPPRFSGRQFPNYSSELNVNALELEDSALYLCASSWDPRGRTDTQYFGPGTRLTVL.